The next 29 T cell receptor beta chains were all read from a single sample in a study of technical replicates of blood from a few donors. Some clones are missing from TCRdb's copy, which holds only in-frame ones; the method was immunoSEQ multiplex PCR. The sample yields about 84,000 clones, around 97% seen once. Input material: T cells isolated from PBMCs. The origin of the receptors is a human donor in good health.

CDR3 DNA: TGTGCCAGCAGCCCATTATTTGGCAGTTCCTACGAGCAGTACTTC. It yields the protein CASSPLFGSSYEQYF. The chain carries TRBV28 and TRBJ2-7; D not certain. The CDR3 extends over 15 amino acids. The V end lost 6 bases, the J end lost 1 base, and 16 bases lay between the germline ends. In germline, CDR1 is MDHEN, CDR2 SYDVKM. The variable domain in full, completed from reference TRBV28 and TRBJ2-7, reads DVKVTQSSRYLVKRTGEKVFLECVQDMDHENMFWYRQDPGLGLRLIYFSYDVKMKEKGDIPEGYSVSREKKERFSLILESASTNQTSMYLCASSPLFGSSYEQYFGPGTRLTVT.

This rearrangement joins TRBV7-9 to TRBJ2-6; D call uncertain. This CDR3 is built from 17 residues. Trimming shortened V by 1 base and J by 2 bases, and 12 bases separated the two germline ends. Per germline, CDR1 SEHNR and CDR2 FQNEAQ (reference sequence). The DNA for the CDR3 is TGTGCCAGCAGCTTAGACGCGCACCGGGCTGGGGCCAACGTCCTGACTTTC. Amino acid sequence: CASSLDAHRAGANVLTF.

The chain has TRBV27 and TRBJ1-1, with a tentative D call TRBD1 (6 bases). V was trimmed by 2 bases and J by 4 bases, leaving 8 bases between them. Per germline, CDR1 MNHEY and CDR2 SMNVEV (reference sequence). This CDR3 is 13 amino acids long. The DNA of the CDR3 is TGTGCCAGCAGTTTAATAGGGGGCACTGAAGCTTTCTTT. Amino acid sequence: CASSLIGGTEAFF.

V usage is TRBV19 and J usage is TRBJ2-7; TRBD2 is a possible D gene (6 bases). The ends were cut back, 3 bases at V and 3 bases at J, with 15 bases in the middle. CDR1 LNHDA and CDR2 SQIVND come from the germline V gene (reference sequence). The CDR3 extends over 15 amino acids. The CDR3 bases are TGTGCCAGTAGTATTGATTGGAGGGGTATCTACGAGCAGTACTTC. Translation gives CASSIDWRGIYEQYF.

The chain combines TRBV6-5 with TRBJ2-1; weak D call: TRBD2 (6 bases). V was shortened by 2 bases and J by 9 bases, with 14 bases between the two germline ends. The length of the CDR3 is 14 residues. Germline CDR1 MNHEY, CDR2 SVGAGI. The CDR3 sequence is CASSYDGGYGEQFF. CDR3 DNA: TGTGCCAGCAGTTACGACGGGGGTTACGGTGAGCAGTTCTTC.

V is TRBV10-3 and J is TRBJ2-7; 7 nucleotides align to TRBD1. The CDR3 length is 16 residues. Germline loops: CDR1 ENHRY, CDR2 SYGVKD. The junction had 9 bases not matched to a gene; V was cut back by 4 bases and J by 0 bases. The CDR3 is CAISGTPGDSSYEQYF. The CDR3 nucleotides read TGTGCCATCAGTGGTACTCCAGGGGACAGCTCCTACGAGCAGTACTTC.

The chain uses TRBV10-1 and TRBJ1-1, with D unclear. Trimming removed 3 bases at V and 1 base at J, with 6 bases between. Germline lookup yields CDR1 WNHNN and CDR2 SYGVQD (reference sequence). The CDR3 has 13 amino acids. In DNA, the CDR3 is TGCGCCAGCAGTGATCTATCGAACACTGAAGCTTTCTTT. It yields the protein CASSDLSNTEAFF.

This chain links TRBV10-3 with TRBJ1-2; D ambiguous. The CDR3 runs to 18 residues. The V and J ends lost 4 bases and 3 bases respectively, with 24 bases between them. Germline V CDR1 and CDR2: ENHRY, SYGVKD. In DNA form, the CDR3 reads TGTGCCATCAGTGGGTCGGAAGGAGTTGGAGGTACTTACTATGGCTACACCTTC. Protein sequence: CAISGSEGVGGTYYGYTF.

V and J are TRBV5-1 and TRBJ2-3; 7 bases are shared with TRBD2. This CDR3 has 16 amino acids. The V and J ends lost 0 bases and 3 bases, in that order; junction bases with no gene match: 7. Per the germline V gene, CDR1 is SGHRS and CDR2 is YFSETQ. In DNA, the CDR3 is TGCGCCAGCAGCTTGGGCCCGGGACTAAAGACAGATACGCAGTATTTT. It encodes CASSLGPGLKTDTQYF.

V is TRBV19 and J is TRBJ2-2, with 10 bases identical to TRBD2. This CDR3 has 16 amino acids. Germline V gene data show CDR1 as LNHDA and CDR2 as SQIVND (reference sequence). The V and J ends lost 10 bases and 0 bases, in that order; junction bases with no gene match: 8. CDR3: CATSLAGGPNTGELFF. The CDR3 DNA reads TGTGCCACTTCCTTAGCGGGAGGTCCGAACACCGGGGAGCTGTTTTTT.

The V gene is TRBV2, the J gene TRBJ1-2; no definite D call. The length of the CDR3 is 11 residues. Between the trimmed V and J ends, which lost 7 bases and 7 bases, there was a span of 10 bases. The V gene's germline CDR1 is SNHLY and CDR2 FYNNEI. The CDR3 here is CASTVGFGYTF. The CDR3 bases are TGTGCCAGCACGGTCGGGTTTGGCTACACCTTC. Based on the CDR3 plus reference TRBV2 and TRBJ1-2, the full variable domain is EPEVTQTPSHQVTQMGQEVILRCVPISNHLYFYWYRQILGQKVEFLVSFYNNEISEKSEIFDDQFSVERPDGSNFTLKIRSTKLEDSAMYFCASTVGFGYTFGSGTRLTVV.

The genes are TRBV18 and TRBJ1-5; D is unclear. The CDR3 is made up of 12 amino acids. V was clipped by 2 bases and J by 9 bases, with 8 bases between them. Germline V gene sequence: CDR1 KGHSH, CDR2 LQKENI. In nucleotides, the CDR3 is TGTGCCAGCTCACCAATGACATTGCCCCAGCATTTT. Translating it yields CASSPMTLPQHF. Full variable domain (remainder filled in from reference TRBV18 and TRBJ1-5): NAGVMQNPRHLVRRRGQEARLRCSPMKGHSHVYWYRQLPEEGLKFMVYLQKENIIDESGMPKERFSAEFPKEGPSILRIQQVVRGDSAAYFCASSPMTLPQHFGDGTRLSIL.

The chain uses TRBV2 and TRBJ1-5, with a weak D call TRBD1 (6 bases). Trimming removed 6 bases at V and 5 bases at J, with 14 bases between. The CDR3 is 14 residues long. CDR1 and CDR2 (germline): SNHLY, FYNNEI. The CDR3 reads CASRRGGVDQPQHF. CDR3 bases: TGTGCCAGCAGGAGGGGGGGCGTCGATCAGCCCCAGCATTTT.

This CDR3 reads CAIRTRGTSSYEQYF. The CDR3, as DNA: TGTGCCATCAGAACCAGGGGCACATCTTCCTACGAGCAGTACTTC. The chain couples TRBV10-3 to TRBJ2-7; D might be TRBD1 (6 bases). V gave up 6 bases and J gave up 1 base, with 16 bases separating them. There are 15 residues in the CDR3. Germline V CDR1 and CDR2: ENHRY, SYGVKD.

The gene calls are TRBV28 and TRBJ1-5, with a tentative D call TRBD1 (5 bases). Germline CDR1 reads MDHEN; CDR2 reads SYDVKM. The CDR3 sequence is 15 residues long. V was cut by 2 bases and J by 3 bases, with 11 bases left in between. CDR3 in DNA: TGTGCCAGCAGTTTAACAGGCGGCTACAATCAGCCCCAGCATTTT. It encodes CASSLTGGYNQPQHF.

This clone was counted once. The CDR3 DNA reads as TGTGCCAGCAGCGTAGGGAGAGGACAAGAGACCCAGTACTTC. Its protein product is CASSVGRGQETQYF. This rearrangement joins TRBV9 to TRBJ2-5; D is unresolved. Trimming removed 0 bases at V and 2 bases at J, with 8 bases between. From germline, CDR1 is SGDLS and CDR2 YYNGEE. The CDR3 loop spans 14 amino acids.

The rearrangement uses TRBV29-1 and TRBJ2-7; D possibly corresponds to TRBD1 (6 bases). CDR1 is SQVTM, CDR2 ANQGSEA, per germline. There are 13 residues in the CDR3. Trimming shortened V by 3 bases and J by 0 bases, and 9 bases separated the two germline ends. The CDR3, as DNA: TGCAGCGTTGACAGGGGCTCCTCCTACGAGCAGTACTTC. Its protein is CSVDRGSSYEQYF.

V usage is TRBV18 and J usage is TRBJ1-2; D gene unclear. CDR3 size: 13 residues. Looked up from germline, CDR1 is KGHSH and CDR2 is LQKENI. With 2 bases removed from V and 2 bases from J, the gap between germline ends came to 6 bases. In DNA form, the CDR3 reads TGTGCCAGCTCACCAGGAGGGAACTATGGCTACACCTTC. Protein sequence: CASSPGGNYGYTF.

The chain links TRBV11-3 to TRBJ2-1, with D possibly being TRBD2 (5 bases). The CDR3 length is 16 residues. Germline V gene sequence: CDR1 SGHNT, CDR2 YENEEA. The V and J ends lost 2 bases and 9 bases respectively, with 20 bases between them. CDR3: CASSLRSGAWGGEQFF. The DNA of the CDR3 is TGTGCCAGCAGCTTACGGAGCGGAGCATGGGGTGGTGAGCAGTTCTTC.

V and J are TRBV5-4 and TRBJ2-7, with TRBD2 as a possible D gene (6 bases). The CDR3 is made up of 13 amino acids. Trimming took off 3 bases at V and 7 bases at J, with 14 bases between the two ends. Germline CDR1 SGHNT, CDR2 YYREEE (reference sequence). The CDR3 DNA follows: TGTGCCAGCAGCTCTGGGACTGGGTGGGAGCAGTACTTC. It yields the protein CASSSGTGWEQYF.

The chain joins TRBV7-6 to TRBJ1-1, with D maybe TRBD1 (5 bases). The germline V gene has CDR1 SGHVS and CDR2 FNYEAQ. The V gene lost 0 bases and the J gene lost 0 bases, with 8 bases spanning the gap. The CDR3 is made up of 15 amino acids. In nucleotides, the CDR3 is TGTGCCAGCAGCTTAGCGACAGCCATGAACACTGAAGCTTTCTTT. This translates into CASSLATAMNTEAFF. Full variable domain (outside the CDR3, taken from reference TRBV7-6 and TRBJ1-1): GAGVSQSPRYKVTKRGQDVALRCDPISGHVSLYWYRQALGQGPEFLTYFNYEAQQDKSGLPNDRFSAERPEGSISTLTIQRTEQRDSAMYRCASSLATAMNTEAFFGQGTRLTVV.

The gene calls are TRBV11-2 and TRBJ2-5; D is possibly TRBD2 (6 bases). Trimming took off 4 bases at V and 7 bases at J, with 22 bases between the two ends. This CDR3 spans 16 amino acids. From germline, CDR1 is SGHAT and CDR2 FQNNGV. The CDR3 bases are TGTGCCAGCAGCTCCCTGGCCGCGGGGCCGGTAGGGACCCAGTACTTC. As protein: CASSSLAAGPVGTQYF.

V is TRBV30 and J is TRBJ1-1; D ambiguous. The CDR3 is 10 amino acids. Deletions cut 6 bases from V and 8 bases from J, with 10 bases between. Per germline, CDR1 GTSNPN and CDR2 SVGIG (reference sequence). The CDR3 here is CACRSGEAFF. CDR3 nucleotides: TGTGCCTGTCGGTCCGGGGAAGCTTTCTTT.

The chain uses TRBV7-2 and TRBJ2-2, with D maybe TRBD1 (6 bases). Germline V CDR1 and CDR2: SGHTA, FQGNSA. This CDR3 has 15 residues. Trimming took off 5 bases at V and 2 bases at J, with 12 bases between the two ends. In DNA form, the CDR3 reads TGTGCCAGCAGCCTCACAGGGAGCAACACCGGGGAGCTGTTTTTT. Translation gives CASSLTGSNTGELFF.

The CDR3 protein is CAWSDSGGGETQYF. The CDR3 DNA reads TGTGCCTGGAGTGATTCAGGGGGTGGGGAGACCCAGTACTTC. The rearrangement joins TRBV30 to TRBJ2-5; 7 bases agree with TRBD1. V dropped 1 base and J dropped 5; count of bases not matched to a gene: 7. Looked up from germline, CDR1 is GTSNPN and CDR2 is SVGIG (reference sequence). This CDR3 contains 14 residues. The full variable domain, its missing parts supplied by reference TRBV30 and TRBJ2-5, is SQTIHQWPATLVQPVGSPLSLECTVEGTSNPNLYWYRQAAGRGLQLLFYSVGIGQISSEVPQNLSASRPQDRQFILSSKKLLLSDSGFYLCAWSDSGGGETQYFGPGTRLLVL.

The J gene is TRBJ2-3, the V gene TRBV18; TRBD1 matches at 7 bases. The germline CDR1 and CDR2 sequences are KGHSH and LQKENI. CDR3 size: 16 residues. The ends lost 2 bases at V and 2 bases at J; junction bases unmatched: 7. The CDR3 DNA reads as TGTGCCAGCTCACCAAGGGGACAGCCTCTCACAGATACGCAGTATTTT. Translating it yields CASSPRGQPLTDTQYF.

The chain links TRBV4-1 to TRBJ2-2, with TRBD2 matching 12 bases. Germline CDR1 MGHRA, CDR2 YSYEKL. The CDR3 extends over 16 amino acids. J gave up 5 bases and V 3 bases, and 4 bases lay outside the gene matches. The CDR3 spells CASSHGLAGITGELFF. CDR3 nucleotides: TGCGCCAGCAGCCACGGACTAGCGGGGATAACCGGGGAGCTGTTTTTT.

The V and J genes are TRBV30 and TRBJ2-1; 7 bases are a match to TRBD1. Looked up from germline, CDR1 is GTSNPN and CDR2 is SVGIG (reference sequence). The CDR3 consists of 15 residues. Trimming took 5 bases from V and 4 from J; bases not matched to a gene: 11. CDR3 DNA sequence: TGTGCCTGGGCAGATACAGGGGCGCCATACAATGAGCAGTTCTTC. It yields the protein CAWADTGAPYNEQFF.

The V gene is TRBV10-3, the J gene TRBJ1-3; a possible D gene is TRBD1 (5 bases). The germline CDR1 and CDR2 sequences are ENHRY and SYGVKD. This CDR3 has 13 amino acids. Trimming stripped 10 bases from V and 0 bases from J, with 10 bases between. The CDR3 region is CATMTDSGNTIYF. For the CDR3, the DNA is TGTGCCACCATGACAGACTCTGGAAACACCATATATTTT.